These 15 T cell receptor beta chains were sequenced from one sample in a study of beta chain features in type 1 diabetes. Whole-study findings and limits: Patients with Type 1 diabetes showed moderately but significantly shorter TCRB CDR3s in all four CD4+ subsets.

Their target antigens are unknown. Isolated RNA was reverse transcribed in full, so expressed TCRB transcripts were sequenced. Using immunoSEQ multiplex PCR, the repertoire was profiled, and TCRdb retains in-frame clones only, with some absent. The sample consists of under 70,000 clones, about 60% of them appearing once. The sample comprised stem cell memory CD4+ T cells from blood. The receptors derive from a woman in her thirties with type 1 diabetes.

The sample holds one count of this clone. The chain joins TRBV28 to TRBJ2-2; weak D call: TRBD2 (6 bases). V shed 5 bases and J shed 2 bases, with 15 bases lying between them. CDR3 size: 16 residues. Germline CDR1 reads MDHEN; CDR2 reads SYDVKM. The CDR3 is CASSPSPGLNTGELFF. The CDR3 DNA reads TGTGCCAGCAGTCCTAGTCCGGGACTTAACACCGGGGAGCTGTTTTTT.

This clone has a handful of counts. DNA of the CDR3: TGCGCCAGCAGCCAGAGCCATACCTATGGCTACACCTTC. Amino acids: CASSQSHTYGYTF. This chain uses TRBV4-1 with TRBJ1-2; D gene unclear. Looked up from germline, CDR1 is MGHRA and CDR2 is YSYEKL. V lost 3 bases to trimming and J lost 4 bases, with 9 bases between them. The CDR3 is made up of 13 amino acids.

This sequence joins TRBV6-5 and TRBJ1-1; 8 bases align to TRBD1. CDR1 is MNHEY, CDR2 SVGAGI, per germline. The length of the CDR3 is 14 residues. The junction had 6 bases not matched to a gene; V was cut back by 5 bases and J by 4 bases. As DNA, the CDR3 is TGTGCCAGCAGTCTTTGGACAGGGCTCACTGAAGCTTTCTTT. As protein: CASSLWTGLTEAFF.

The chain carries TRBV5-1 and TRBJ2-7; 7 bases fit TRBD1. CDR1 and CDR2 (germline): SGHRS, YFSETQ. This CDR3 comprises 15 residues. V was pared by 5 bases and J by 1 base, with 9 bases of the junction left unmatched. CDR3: CASRLLQGNSYEQYF. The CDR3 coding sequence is TGCGCCAGCAGACTCCTACAGGGGAATTCCTACGAGCAGTACTTC.

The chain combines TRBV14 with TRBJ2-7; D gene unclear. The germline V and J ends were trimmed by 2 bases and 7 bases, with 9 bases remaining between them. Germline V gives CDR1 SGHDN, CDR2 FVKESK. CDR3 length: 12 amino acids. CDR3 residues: CASSQNLGEQYF. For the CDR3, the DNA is TGTGCCAGCAGCCAAAACCTCGGTGAGCAGTACTTC.

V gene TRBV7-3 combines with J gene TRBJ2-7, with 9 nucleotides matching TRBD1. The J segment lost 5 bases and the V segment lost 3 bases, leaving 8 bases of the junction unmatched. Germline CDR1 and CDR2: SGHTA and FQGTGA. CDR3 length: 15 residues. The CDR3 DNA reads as TGTGCCAGCAGCTTGGGACAGGGTTCTATGCACGAGCAGTACTTC. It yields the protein CASSLGQGSMHEQYF.

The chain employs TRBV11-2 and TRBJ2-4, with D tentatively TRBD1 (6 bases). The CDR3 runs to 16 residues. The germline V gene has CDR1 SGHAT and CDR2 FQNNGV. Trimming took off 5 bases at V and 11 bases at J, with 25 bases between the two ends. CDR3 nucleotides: TGTGCCAGCAGCCAATTATCCGGGACACTTCCCGGGGTTCAGTACTTC. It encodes CASSQLSGTLPGVQYF. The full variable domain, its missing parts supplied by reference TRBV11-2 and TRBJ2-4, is EAGVAQSPRYKIIEKRQSVAFWCNPISGHATLYWYQQILGQGPKLLIQFQNNGVVDDSQLPKDRFSAERLKGVDSTLKIQPAKLEDSAVYLCASSQLSGTLPGVQYFGAGTRLSVL.

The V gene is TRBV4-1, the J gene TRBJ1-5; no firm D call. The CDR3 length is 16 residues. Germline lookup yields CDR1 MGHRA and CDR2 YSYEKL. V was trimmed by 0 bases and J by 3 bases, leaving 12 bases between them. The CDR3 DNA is TGCGCCAGCAGCCAAGAAACTACCGTAGTCAATCAGCCCCAGCATTTT. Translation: CASSQETTVVNQPQHF.

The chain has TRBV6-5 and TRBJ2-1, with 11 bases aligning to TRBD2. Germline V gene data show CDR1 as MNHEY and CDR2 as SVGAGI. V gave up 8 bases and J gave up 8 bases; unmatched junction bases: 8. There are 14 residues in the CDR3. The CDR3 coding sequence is TGTGCCAGCGCCTCTAGCGGGAGGTCCCATGAGCAGTTCTTC. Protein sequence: CASASSGRSHEQFF.

In nucleotides, the CDR3 is TGTGCCAGCAGTGTGGTAGCGGGAGAATCCTACGAGCAGTACTTC. Translation: CASSVVAGESYEQYF. The chain is built from TRBV6-6 and TRBJ2-7, with 9 bases that match TRBD2. Germline V gene lookup returns CDR1 MNHNY and CDR2 SVGAGI (reference sequence). The ends lost 5 bases at V and 1 base at J; junction bases unmatched: 6. The CDR3 is 15 amino acids.

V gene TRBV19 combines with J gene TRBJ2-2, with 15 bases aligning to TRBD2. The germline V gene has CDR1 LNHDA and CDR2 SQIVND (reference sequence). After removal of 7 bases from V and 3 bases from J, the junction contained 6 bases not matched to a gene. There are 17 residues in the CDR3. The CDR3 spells CASKGLAGGKYTGELFF. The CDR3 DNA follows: TGTGCCAGTAAGGGACTAGCGGGAGGCAAGTACACCGGGGAGCTGTTTTTT.

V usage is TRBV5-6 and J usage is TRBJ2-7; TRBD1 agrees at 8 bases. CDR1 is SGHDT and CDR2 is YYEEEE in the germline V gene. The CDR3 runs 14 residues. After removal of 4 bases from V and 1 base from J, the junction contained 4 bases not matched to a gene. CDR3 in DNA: TGTGCCAGCAGCCCGCGGGACAGGTCCTACGAGCAGTACTTC. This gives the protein CASSPRDRSYEQYF.

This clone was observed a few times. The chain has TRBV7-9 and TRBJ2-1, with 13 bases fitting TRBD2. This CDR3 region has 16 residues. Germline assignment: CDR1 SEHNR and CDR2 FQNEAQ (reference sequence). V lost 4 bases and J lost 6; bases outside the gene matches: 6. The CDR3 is CASSSRTSGRINEQFF. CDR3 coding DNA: TGTGCCAGCAGCTCGAGGACTAGCGGGAGAATCAATGAGCAGTTCTTC.

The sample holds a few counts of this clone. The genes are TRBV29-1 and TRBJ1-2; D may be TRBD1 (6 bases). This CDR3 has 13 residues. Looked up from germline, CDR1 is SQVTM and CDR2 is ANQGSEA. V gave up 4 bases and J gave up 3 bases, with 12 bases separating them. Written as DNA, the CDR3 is TGCAGCGTTGGCCAGGGGATGGACTATGGCTACACCTTC. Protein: CSVGQGMDYGYTF.

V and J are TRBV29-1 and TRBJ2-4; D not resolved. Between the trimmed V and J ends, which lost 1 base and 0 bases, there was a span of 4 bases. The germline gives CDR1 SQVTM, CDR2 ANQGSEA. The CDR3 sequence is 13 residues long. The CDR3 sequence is CSVEVGAKNIQYF. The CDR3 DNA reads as TGCAGCGTTGAAGTCGGAGCCAAAAACATTCAGTACTTC.